This T cell receptor beta chain was identified during a study of T cells in tumors after PD-1 blockade. Overall study: During anti-PD-1 treatment, some patients continued daily vismodegib 150 mg. On average, peripheral blood gave about 110,000 TCR templates and tens of thousands of unique clonotypes.

Whole-study findings and limits: Blood contained about 40% of the tumor's TCR clonotypes.

V lost 5 bases and J lost 6; bases outside the gene matches: 13. The germline gives CDR1 SGHTA, CDR2 FQGNSA. The CDR3 has 15 amino acids. Worth noting for this clone: Its antigen is currently unknown.

TCRdb keeps only in-frame clones here, not all; method: immunoSEQ multiplex PCR. The top ten clones hold around 15% of a sample with 60,000 or so clones, roughly 78% of them seen once. Here the sequenced sample was PBMCs, taken before anti-PD-1 treatment. The rearrangement links TRBV7-2 to TRBJ2-7; TRBD2 agrees at 7 bases. This TCR came from a human donor with basal cell carcinoma. CDR3 sequence: CASSTHRGSGGEQYF. The CDR3 DNA is TGTGCCAGCAGCACACATCGGGGGTCGGGGGGCGAGCAGTACTTC.